A selection of T cell receptor beta chains follows, all from one sample in a study of T cell repertoires in cytomegalovirus infection. TCRdb passed the reads through MiXCR, listing each CDR3 protein once. Of around 740,000 distinct CDR3 sequences in the sample, less than 40% are singletons; the top ten hold about 2.8%. The sample taken for sequencing was PBMCs. These receptor sequences come from a human donor in good health (CMV status not recorded). Some clones in this sample may be carry-over from other donors' samples. CDR3s include the opening cysteine and the closing phenylalanine or tryptophan. The D gene is left open where the match is weak. Clone size appears in some rows only: once, few, many, or a class for an expanded clone.

D gene: TRBD2; J gene: TRBJ2-2; clone size: NA; V gene: TRBV20-1; CDR3 DNA: TGCAGTGCCCGAAATTTAGCGGGAGACACCGGGGAGCTGTTTTTT; CDR3 protein: CSARNLAGDTGELFF
D gene: NA; J gene: TRBJ1-2; clone size: NA; V gene: TRBV27; CDR3 DNA: TGTGCCAGCAGTTCGAAATCACAGGGAATCTATGGCTACACCTTC; CDR3 protein: CASSSKSQGIYGYTF
D gene: NA; J gene: TRBJ2-7; clone size: many; V gene: TRBV19; CDR3 DNA: TGTGCCAGCAGCATTTCGGGTTCCTCCTACGAGCAGTACTTC; CDR3 protein: CASSISGSSYEQYF
D gene: NA; J gene: TRBJ1-3; clone size: few; V gene: TRBV7-2; CDR3 DNA: TGTGCCAGCAGCTTTAGACCCCCGGACGGTAGCTCTGGAAACACCATATATTTT; CDR3 protein: CASSFRPPDGSSGNTIYF
D gene: NA; J gene: TRBJ2-1; clone size: NA; V gene: TRBV15; CDR3 DNA: TGTGCCACCAGCAGTCAGGGGAATGAGCAGTTCTTC; CDR3 protein: CATSSQGNEQFF
D gene: NA; J gene: TRBJ2-6; clone size: NA; V gene: TRBV7-4; CDR3 DNA: TGTGCCAGCAGCTTAAGGAGGGGCGCTGGGGCCAACGTCCTGACTTTC; CDR3 protein: CASSLRRGAGANVLTF
D gene: TRBD1; J gene: TRBJ2-1; clone size: once; V gene: TRBV3-1; CDR3 DNA: TGTGCCAGCAGCCACATACAGGGGAGCTCCTACAATGAGCAGTTCTTC; CDR3 protein: CASSHIQGSSYNEQFF
D gene: TRBD2; J gene: TRBJ2-1; clone size: few; V gene: TRBV28; CDR3 DNA: TGTGCCAGCATCGGCGGGGGGGCTTTCAATGAGCAGTTCTTC; CDR3 protein: CASIGGGAFNEQFF
D gene: NA; J gene: TRBJ1-2; clone size: NA; V gene: TRBV12-3/TRBV12-4; CDR3 DNA: TGTGCCAGCAGGCTCGGACAGCTTAGTGCCTATGGCTACACCTTC; CDR3 protein: CASRLGQLSAYGYTF
D gene: NA; J gene: TRBJ1-5; clone size: NA; V gene: TRBV19; CDR3 DNA: TGTGCCAGTAAATTCTCGGGGGCGGGGTCGGTCAATCAGCCCCAGCATTTT; CDR3 protein: CASKFSGAGSVNQPQHF
D gene: TRBD2; J gene: TRBJ2-3; clone size: NA; V gene: TRBV7-2; CDR3 DNA: TGTGCCAGCAGCCCGGGACTAGCGACCACAGATACGCAGTATTTT; CDR3 protein: CASSPGLATTDTQYF
D gene: NA; J gene: TRBJ2-5; clone size: few; V gene: TRBV5-1; CDR3 DNA: TGCGCCAGCAGCTCAAATTCAAACATCCGGGGGCGAGAGACCCAGTACTTC; CDR3 protein: CASSSNSNIRGRETQYF
D gene: NA; J gene: TRBJ1-6; clone size: many; V gene: TRBV7-2; CDR3 DNA: TGTGCCAGCAGCTCCGGGCCGTCCCTCCACTTT; CDR3 protein: CASSSGPSLHF
D gene: NA; J gene: TRBJ2-7; clone size: few; V gene: TRBV12-3/TRBV12-4; CDR3 DNA: TGTGCCAGCAGTAAGGGCTTCAGGGACCCCTACGAGCAGTACTTC; CDR3 protein: CASSKGFRDPYEQYF
D gene: NA; J gene: TRBJ1-5; clone size: NA; V gene: TRBV20-1; CDR3 DNA: TGCAGTGCTAGGATTAATCGTGAATGGGTTCAGCCCCAGCATTTT; CDR3 protein: CSARINREWVQPQHF
D gene: NA; J gene: TRBJ2-3; clone size: once; V gene: TRBV20-1; CDR3 DNA: TGCAGTGCTAGAGGAGGGACGGGGCGCACAGATACGCAGTATTTT; CDR3 protein: CSARGGTGRTDTQYF
D gene: NA; J gene: TRBJ2-5; clone size: few; V gene: TRBV7-9; CDR3 DNA: TGTGCCAGCAGGGCGGGGTACCAAGAGACCCAGTACTTC; CDR3 protein: CASRAGYQETQYF
D gene: NA; J gene: TRBJ2-1; clone size: NA; V gene: TRBV27; CDR3 DNA: TGTGCCAGCACCAGCAGGGATGAGCAGTTCTTC; CDR3 protein: CASTSRDEQFF
D gene: TRBD2; J gene: TRBJ2-1; clone size: many; V gene: TRBV7-6; CDR3 DNA: TGTGCCAGCACTGTAGCGGGAGGGAGGGACAATGAGCAGTTCTTC; CDR3 protein: CASTVAGGRDNEQFF
D gene: TRBD2; J gene: TRBJ2-1; clone size: few; V gene: TRBV6-1; CDR3 DNA: TGTGCCAGCAGTGGAGGTCGGAGCGGGAGTAGGAATGAGCAGTTCTTC; CDR3 protein: CASSGGRSGSRNEQFF
D gene: NA; J gene: TRBJ1-4; clone size: NA; V gene: TRBV2; CDR3 DNA: TGTGCCAGCAGTTCCGGCGGGGTTCGCGCTATTAGTGTGGATGAAAAACTGTTTTTT; CDR3 protein: CASSSGGVRAISVDEKLFF
D gene: NA; J gene: TRBJ2-2; clone size: NA; V gene: TRBV3-1; CDR3 DNA: TGTGCCAGCAGCCAAGCTCAGGCGGGCACCGGGGAGCTGTTTTTT; CDR3 protein: CASSQAQAGTGELFF
D gene: TRBD1; J gene: TRBJ2-3; clone size: NA; V gene: TRBV7-6; CDR3 DNA: TGTGCCAGCAGCTTCGGCAGGGGGCGGGCAGATACGCAGTATTTT; CDR3 protein: CASSFGRGRADTQYF
D gene: NA; J gene: TRBJ2-7; clone size: many; V gene: TRBV12-3/TRBV12-4; CDR3 DNA: TGTGCCAGCCGGCCTGGTATTTGGGGCGAGCAGTACTTC; CDR3 protein: CASRPGIWGEQYF
D gene: TRBD2; J gene: TRBJ2-7; clone size: NA; V gene: TRBV20-1; CDR3 DNA: TGCAGTGCTAGTGTTCCTCGGCCTAGCGGGAGCTACGAGCAGTACTTC; CDR3 protein: CSASVPRPSGSYEQYF
D gene: NA; J gene: TRBJ2-3; clone size: many; V gene: TRBV6-1; CDR3 DNA: TGTGCCAGCAGTGACAGGGGAGGCACAGATACGCAGTATTTT; CDR3 protein: CASSDRGGTDTQYF
D gene: NA; J gene: TRBJ1-1; clone size: NA; V gene: TRBV11-2; CDR3 DNA: TGTGCCAGCAGCTTAGATTGGAGCCTAGACAGAATGAACACTGAAGCTTTCTTT; CDR3 protein: CASSLDWSLDRMNTEAFF
D gene: NA; J gene: TRBJ1-2; clone size: NA; V gene: TRBV19; CDR3 DNA: TGTGCCAGTAGTATACCCGGGTTTCTTGGTGGCTACACCTTC; CDR3 protein: CASSIPGFLGGYTF
D gene: TRBD1; J gene: TRBJ1-6; clone size: many; V gene: TRBV12-3/TRBV12-4; CDR3 DNA: TGTGCCAGCAGTCGGGACAGGGAGTATTCACCCCTCCACTTT; CDR3 protein: CASSRDREYSPLHF